This T cell receptor (beta chain) was captured by sequencing in a study of cytomegalovirus exposure and HLA in healthy donors (dated by TCRdb to the late 2010s). Study-level background: In an earlier analysis of under 600 of the donors, about 270 Gb of sequence data and 90 million to 120 million unique TCR beta sequences from 180 million or so T cells were reported. Roughly 300 gigabases of sequencing data and 91 million or so unique TCR sequences made up an early release that covered about 640 HLA-typed donors. Of the roughly 390 genotyped donors, 65% to 90% fell in the genetic ancestry cluster associated with self-reported Caucasian donors. The study was designed to test whether signatures of past pathogen exposure could be identified by cataloging public T cell receptors. The T cell repertoires of 666 subjects were profiled by immunosequencing and related to cytomegalovirus serostatus. In addition to the first cohort of 500 to 850 subjects, a separate validation cohort of about 120 different subjects was used. To predict cytomegalovirus infection status, the study brought together high-throughput TCR immunosequencing, statistical association of individual TCRs with disease status, and machine learning. A later analysis re-analyzed previously published TCR beta repertoires from about 730 donors and added high-resolution HLA genotyping to study TCR occurrence patterns. Rather than drawing on any new phenotypic data, the later analysis identified candidate immune exposures from TCR beta sequences and the way those sequences occurred across donors. To decide whether each TCR beta V gene segment behaved as functional or pseudogenic, an earlier analysis of approximately 590 of the donors relied on high-throughput TCR beta sequencing. Donor age, sex, ethnicity and CMV serostatus were compiled together with the repertoire data. In a later genetic analysis, genome-wide SNP genotypes for about 55% of the roughly 670 donors were used, and that subset was treated as a discovery cohort. Every discovery cohort repertoire had been produced on one sequencing platform. HLA typing included class I and class II loci at four-digit resolution. Typing coverage differed by locus: A, B, C, DRB1 and DQB1 were typed in roughly 620-630 donors, DQA1 in about 510, DPA1 in 600 to 610, and DPB1 in 450 to 490. A handful of DR-DQ haplotypes were treated as single units for association and clustering because of strong linkage in the cohort. Among about 360 genotyped donors of the cohort, an average of 235,054 unique TCR beta nucleotide sequences were sequenced per donor, around 20% of them non-productive. The research as a whole found: A later genetic analysis reported fewer N-insertions in productive TCRs among donors in an Asian-associated ancestry cluster than the approximately 670-donor mean. Most CMV-associated TCR beta chains appeared to be HLA-restricted in a later analysis, and the HLA associations seemed to be driven largely by CMV exposure. Several of the top co-occurrence clusters appeared to be linked to parvovirus B19, influenza, CMV and Epstein-Barr virus, according to a later analysis. V-gene and J-gene trimming of TCR beta chains was associated with a missense DCLRE1C variant in a later genetic analysis, and the association was replicated in an independent cohort. Some IMGT-functional V segments, including TRBV6-2 and TRBV6-3, could not be distinguished by the 87-base-pair reads and were therefore excluded. According to a later analysis, TCR association rates differed among HLA loci, with DRB1 alleles showing the most associated TCRs and HLA-C alleles showing the fewest. In vitro tests confirmed that a few of the cytomegalovirus-associated TCR beta chains recognize cytomegalovirus antigens. Because some donors lacked HLA typing at each locus, the association tests relied only on the typed subset. For the cohort, immune exposure information was limited to CMV serostatus. In a later analysis, around 15,000 TCR beta sequences were associated with specific HLA alleles at a false discovery rate of 0.05. The classifier was reported to diagnose cytomegalovirus status with high specificity and sensitivity in both the original cohort and the validation cohort. A further reported finding was that TCR beta sequences accurately predicted the HLA-A and HLA-B alleles for most subjects in the first cohort. It was suggested by the authors that the approach could potentially be generalized to other disease states and immunological phenotypes. When HLA alleles, especially DR and DQ, strongly co-occurred, TCR associations were difficult to assign to individual alleles. Most TCR sequences were seen in very few donors, while some public TCRs were found in many individuals. Correlated functional status among segregating V segments might be attributable to linkage disequilibrium, but an unknown experimental factor could not be ruled out. An earlier analysis of approximately 570 of the donors showed that most TCR beta V segments appeared in productive rearrangements either about 87% or about 30% of the time, which broadly matched IMGT annotations. In this cohort, only TCR beta chains were sequenced, and detectable features were limited by the absence of alpha or paired-chain data. The study listed 164 TCR beta chains as associated with cytomegalovirus. Presence/absence analyses assumed roughly uniform sequencing depth across donors, an assumption that may not hold. A cluster of highly shared sequence variants was judged likely to be a technical artifact of the sequencing pipeline. The earlier analysis of 587 of the donors excluded around 17 rarely observed V segments, including chromosome 9 orphons, because counts were too low. Compared with equally common non-associated chains, HLA-associated TCR beta chains in a later analysis were more clonally expanded and had lower generation probabilities.

V is pruned by 1 base and J by 4 bases, leaving 1 base of the junction without a gene match. In the germline V gene, CDR1 corresponds to SGDLS and CDR2 to YYNGEE. There are 13 amino acids in the CDR3, from cysteine to phenylalanine inclusive. Only the CDR3 part of the read is kept: 39 bases, read in frame from the first base. As concerns this clone: What antigen it recognizes has not been identified. No much larger clone is present one base from it, and per-base qualities are unavailable. This same CDR3 is encoded by further DNA sequences in the sample.

In total, around 600 healthy bone marrow donors made up the cohort. All cohort members were sampled while nominally healthy, although unrecorded immune exposures were likely present. The donor was CMV seronegative and was included in the group of a few hundred seronegative cohort members. A peripheral blood sample was provided by each donor, and peripheral blood mononuclear cells were used for TCR beta sequencing. The Qiagen DNeasy Blood Extraction Kit was used to extract genomic DNA from the blood cell samples. To prepare the library, the immunoSEQ multiplex PCR assay was applied. The multiplex PCR relied on a mix of 60 forward primers for TCR Vbeta segments and 13 reverse primers for TCR Jbeta segments. The CDR3 region of rearranged TCR beta genes was amplified from genomic DNA with a multiplex PCR assay. The amplified TCR beta libraries were sequenced on the Illumina HiSeq System as 87-base-pair reads. The study's processing was this. In a later analysis, about 80 million unique TCR beta chains were counted across the approximately 620 repertoires, and approximately 11 million of these chains were shared by at least two donors. Raw reads were error-corrected and collapsed into unique sequences with a nearest-neighbor algorithm that merged closely related sequences to remove PCR and sequencing errors. Alignment of CDR3 sequences to IMGT reference sequences was used to assign V, D and J gene segments. For a sequence to be retained, a match of at least six nucleotides was required to both a V gene segment and a J gene segment. A rearrangement was called productive if the CDR3 had no stop codons and remained in frame with V and J, and every other rearrangement was called non-productive. CDR3 was defined according to IMGT convention as the region running from the second conserved V-encoded cysteine to the conserved J-encoded phenylalanine. In an earlier analysis of 550 to 650 of the donors, sequences lacking an unambiguous match to a single V gene segment were excluded. In an earlier analysis of approximately 590 of the donors, V segments were called functional above 56.7% productive rearrangements and were called segregating when the between-donor standard deviation exceeded 5%. A statistical classification framework was built to diagnose cytomegalovirus status from the catalog of TCR beta chain sequences. A later analysis assigned V and J genes by comparing TCR nucleotide sequences with IMGT/GENE-DB human TR gene sequences. A later analysis assigned CDR3 sequences and most-parsimonious VDJ recombination scenarios with the TCRdist pipeline. In a later analysis, each TCR beta chain was defined by its CDR3 amino acid sequence together with its V-gene family, and reads lacking a unique V-gene family were excluded. In a later analysis, fewer than 600 highly shared, low-generation-probability nucleotide sequences were removed to address suspected cross-contamination and a sequencing artifact. A later analysis calculated a clonal expansion index for each public chain from normalized within-repertoire ranks of inferred template counts. Generation probabilities in a later analysis came from a VDJ recombination model fitted to out-of-frame rearrangements, and those results were checked against IGoR. In a later analysis, TCR-TCR, TCR-HLA and TCR-CMV co-occurrence was scored with hypergeometric tests, and a repertoire-size bias correction was applied to TCR pairs. False discovery rates were estimated in a later analysis by permuting HLA or CMV assignments 20 times. In a later analysis, co-occurring TCRs were grouped using DBSCAN, with TCRdist sequence similarity added in when clustering inside HLA-allele-positive subsets. Co-occurrence clustering excluded repertoires with fewer than 30,000 or more than 120,000 public chains, plus five with anomalous nucleotide sharing. TCRdb mirrors the immuneACCESS table, restricted to in-frame sequences. Some clones are absent from its copies; in checked studies, under half trace to an unresolved V gene, and the reason for the others is unknown. V and J calls and clone size are given by that table; D and trimming were obtained from the DNA. The sample table records around 190,000 clones; about 80% of these occur just once. The ten top clones hold roughly 0.64% of the sample.

Recombination joined TRBV9 with TRBJ1-1; 7 central bases correspond to TRBD1. The clonotype originates from a woman in her thirties or forties in good health and CMV-seronegative. Source material: PBMCs. The DNA sequence is given as TGTGCCAGCAGCGTACAGGGGGGCACTGAAGCTTTCTTT. Protein translation: CASSVQGGTEAFF.